The rows below give T cell receptor beta chains drawn from one sample of a study of cytomegalovirus exposure and HLA in healthy donors. Sequencing was performed with immunoSEQ multiplex PCR; in TCRdb, only in-frame clones are kept and a portion is missing. Among about 110,000 clones listed, over 60% were seen once. The source material was PBMCs. These receptor sequences come from a man aged 25-45 years in good health and CMV-seropositive. Each CDR3 is given with its conserved first and last residue. D genes are given only for firm matches. Expanded clones get a size class; other rows say once, few or many, or leave the size out.

CDR3nt	CDR3aa	abundance	j_gene	v_gene	d_gene
TGCGCCAGCAGCTTGGCACCTAGCGGGGCAGGGGATACGCAGTATTTT	CASSLAPSGAGDTQYF	NA	TRBJ2-3	TRBV5-1	TRBD2
TGCGCCAGCAGCTTGGCCCTCGGACAGGGTTTGAACACTGAAGCTTTCTTT	CASSLALGQGLNTEAFF	NA	TRBJ1-1	TRBV5-1	TRBD1
TGTGCCAGCAGCGTAGTAGGCGGTGAGCAGTTCTTC	CASSVVGGEQFF	few	TRBJ2-1	TRBV9	NA
TGTGCCAGCTCACGGGAGGCAGAGGACACTGAAGCTTTCTTT	CASSREAEDTEAFF	few	TRBJ1-1	TRBV18	NA
TGTGCCAGCAGCTTACGGGGACAGGGGGCGGGTTCACCCCTCCACTTT	CASSLRGQGAGSPLHF	NA	TRBJ1-6	TRBV7-3	TRBD1
TGTGCCAGCAGCTTAGAGGGACAGGTGAACACTGAAGCTTTCTTT	CASSLEGQVNTEAFF	NA	TRBJ1-1	TRBV11-2	TRBD1
TGTGCCAGCAGCCCCTCTCCGTTTTCCTACAATGAGCAGTTCTTC	CASSPSPFSYNEQFF	NA	TRBJ2-1	TRBV7-2	NA
TGTGCCAGCAGTTTTATCGGGGGGGCCGGGGAGACCCAGTACTTC	CASSFIGGAGETQYF	NA	TRBJ2-5	TRBV28	TRBD2
TGTGCCAGCAGTTTGGGGACAGGGATCGAAAAACTGTTTTTT	CASSLGTGIEKLFF	many	TRBJ1-4	TRBV6-1	TRBD1
TGTGCCAGCGACGTAACCGGGACAGGGAGGGTCACAGATACGCAGTATTTT	CASDVTGTGRVTDTQYF	NA	TRBJ2-3	TRBV2	TRBD1
TGTGCCAGCACCACTCAGGGGGCCGAGCAGTACTTC	CASTTQGAEQYF	NA	TRBJ2-7	TRBV6-5	TRBD1
TGTGCCAGCAGCTCCGGACTAGCGGGGGGCATGAACGAGCAGTACTTC	CASSSGLAGGMNEQYF	NA	TRBJ2-7	TRBV5-4	TRBD2
TGTGCCAGCAGCGGCGGGGCAAGCACAGATACGCAGTATTTT	CASSGGASTDTQYF	once	TRBJ2-3	TRBV11-3	NA
TGTGCCAGCAGCTTGTTACGGGACAGGCACTCTGGAAACACCATATATTTT	CASSLLRDRHSGNTIYF	NA	TRBJ1-3	TRBV7-9	TRBD1
TGTGCCAGCAGTTTTATCGGACAGGGCTTGGCCGGGGAGCTGTTTTTT	CASSFIGQGLAGELFF	NA	TRBJ2-2	TRBV28	TRBD1
TGCAGCGGCGAAGGGGCGAACACCGGGGAGCTGTTTTTT	CSGEGANTGELFF	NA	TRBJ2-2	TRBV29-1	NA
TGTGCCAGCAGTCAGGACTACGAGCAGTACTTC	CASSQDYEQYF	NA	TRBJ2-7	TRBV6-5	NA
TGTGCCAGTAGTGTACAGGGAGTAAGAGCTTTTGTATCCTATGGCTACACCTTC	CASSVQGVRAFVSYGYTF	NA	TRBJ1-2	TRBV19	NA
TGCGCCAGCAGTTTAATCAATGAGCAGTTCTTC	CASSLINEQFF	NA	TRBJ2-1	TRBV10-1	NA
TGTGCCTGGAGTGAGGGGGCAGCCTATGGCTACACCTTC	CAWSEGAAYGYTF	NA	TRBJ1-2	TRBV30	TRBD1
TGCGCCAGCAGCTTGGGGACAGGGGGCTACGAGCAGTACTTC	CASSLGTGGYEQYF	NA	TRBJ2-7	TRBV5-1	TRBD1
TGTGCCAGCAGCATGGGACAGCAGGGTCCATATGGCTACACCTTC	CASSMGQQGPYGYTF	NA	TRBJ1-2	TRBV11-2	TRBD1
TGTGCCAGCAGGAACAGAACCAGGGGAAACCAAGCTTTCTTT	CASRNRTRGNQAFF	NA	TRBJ1-1	TRBV6-5	NA
TGTGCCAGCTCACCATCGGTCACAGCTAACTATGGCTACACCTTC	CASSPSVTANYGYTF	once	TRBJ1-2	TRBV18	NA
TGTGCCAGCAGTGACACCTGGGCCATCGCCCATCTCCGACAGTCACCTAGGGATGGCTACACCTTC	CASSDTWAIAHLRQSPRDGYTF	NA	TRBJ1-2	TRBV27	NA
TGTGCCATCAGTCCTAGCGGGGTCTCACTCACAGATACGCAGTATTTT	CAISPSGVSLTDTQYF	NA	TRBJ2-3	TRBV10-3	TRBD2
TGTGCCAGCAAGAACAGCCCCCCCTACAATGAGCAGTTCTTC	CASKNSPPYNEQFF	NA	TRBJ2-1	TRBV2	NA
TGTGCCAGCAGTTTTACAGCCTCTAACTATGGCTACACCTTC	CASSFTASNYGYTF	NA	TRBJ1-2	TRBV27	NA